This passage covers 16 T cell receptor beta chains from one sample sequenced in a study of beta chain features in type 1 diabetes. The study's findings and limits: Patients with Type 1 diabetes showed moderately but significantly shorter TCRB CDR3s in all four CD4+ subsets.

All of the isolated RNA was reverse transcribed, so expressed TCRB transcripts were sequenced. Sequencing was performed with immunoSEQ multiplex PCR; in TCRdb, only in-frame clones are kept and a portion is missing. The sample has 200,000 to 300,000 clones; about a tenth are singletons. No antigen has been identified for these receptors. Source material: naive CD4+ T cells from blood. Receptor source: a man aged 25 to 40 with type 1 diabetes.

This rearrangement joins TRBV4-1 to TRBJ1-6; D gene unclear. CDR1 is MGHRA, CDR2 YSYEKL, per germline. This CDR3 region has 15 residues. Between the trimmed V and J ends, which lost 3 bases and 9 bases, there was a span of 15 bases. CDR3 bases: TGCGCCAGCAGCCAGCTCGAAGATCGGGGTTCACCCCTCCACTTT. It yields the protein CASSQLEDRGSPLHF.

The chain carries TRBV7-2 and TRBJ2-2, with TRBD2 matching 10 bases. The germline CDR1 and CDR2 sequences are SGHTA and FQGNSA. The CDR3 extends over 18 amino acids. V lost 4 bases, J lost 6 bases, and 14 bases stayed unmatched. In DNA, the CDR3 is TGTGCCAGCAGCTCCCGGACTGCGTCTAGCGGGGGCGCCGGGGAGCTGTTTTTT. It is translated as CASSSRTASSGGAGELFF. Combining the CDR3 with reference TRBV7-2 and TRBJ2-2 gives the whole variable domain GAGVSQSPSNKVTEKGKDVELRCDPISGHTALYWYRQSLGQGLEFLIYFQGNSAPDKSGLPSDRFSAERTGGSVSTLTIQRTQQEDSAVYLCASSSRTASSGGAGELFFGEGSRLTVL.

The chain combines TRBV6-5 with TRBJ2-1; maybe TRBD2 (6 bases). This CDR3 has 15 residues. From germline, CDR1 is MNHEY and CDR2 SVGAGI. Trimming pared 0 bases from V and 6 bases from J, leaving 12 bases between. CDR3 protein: CASSYSPNGGNEQFF. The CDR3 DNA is TGTGCCAGCAGTTACTCCCCGAACGGGGGCAATGAGCAGTTCTTC.

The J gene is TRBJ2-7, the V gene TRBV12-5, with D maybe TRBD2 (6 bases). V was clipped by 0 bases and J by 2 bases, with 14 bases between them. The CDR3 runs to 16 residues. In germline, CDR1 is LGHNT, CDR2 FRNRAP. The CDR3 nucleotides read TGTGCTAGTGGTTTGGTGGGGGGAGGTTTGCCCTACGAGCAGTACTTC. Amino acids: CASGLVGGGLPYEQYF. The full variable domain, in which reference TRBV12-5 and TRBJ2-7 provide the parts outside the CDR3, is DARVTQTPRHKVTEMGQEVTMRCQPILGHNTVFWYRQTMMQGLELLAYFRNRAPLDDSGMPKDRFSAEMPDATLATLKIQPSEPRDSAVYFCASGLVGGGLPYEQYFGPGTRLTVT.

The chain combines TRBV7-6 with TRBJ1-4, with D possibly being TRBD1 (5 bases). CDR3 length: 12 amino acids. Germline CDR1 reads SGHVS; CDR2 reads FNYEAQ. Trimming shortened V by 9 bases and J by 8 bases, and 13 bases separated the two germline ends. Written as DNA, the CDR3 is TGTGCCAGTTGGTGGAGGGACGAAAAACTGTTTTTT. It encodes CASWWRDEKLFF.

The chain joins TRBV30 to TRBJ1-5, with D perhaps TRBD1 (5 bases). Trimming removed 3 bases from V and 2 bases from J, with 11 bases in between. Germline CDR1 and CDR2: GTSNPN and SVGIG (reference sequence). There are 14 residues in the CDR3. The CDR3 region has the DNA TGTGCCTGGAGCGGGGACTTCGGCAATCAGCCCCAGCATTTT. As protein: CAWSGDFGNQPQHF.

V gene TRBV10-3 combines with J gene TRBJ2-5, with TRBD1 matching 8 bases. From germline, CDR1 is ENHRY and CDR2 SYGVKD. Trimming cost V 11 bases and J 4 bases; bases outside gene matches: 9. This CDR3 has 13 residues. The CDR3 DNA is TGTGCCGTCCGTGACAGGGGTGGAGAGACCCAGTACTTC. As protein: CAVRDRGGETQYF.

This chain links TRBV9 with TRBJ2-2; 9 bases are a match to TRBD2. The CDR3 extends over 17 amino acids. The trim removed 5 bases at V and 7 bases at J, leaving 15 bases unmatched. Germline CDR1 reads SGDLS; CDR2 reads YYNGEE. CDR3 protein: CASRKGGGGAGNGELFF. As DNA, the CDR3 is TGTGCCAGCAGGAAGGGAGGCGGGGGGGCCGGGAACGGGGAGCTGTTTTTT. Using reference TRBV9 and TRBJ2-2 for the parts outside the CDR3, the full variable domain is DSGVTQTPKHLITATGQRVTLRCSPRSGDLSVYWYQQSLDQGLQFLIQYYNGEERAKGNILERFSAQQFPDLHSELNLSSLELGDSALYFCASRKGGGGAGNGELFFGEGSRLTVL.

The CDR3 region has the DNA TGTGCCAGCAGAGGCGACAGGGTCGGCACAGATACGCAGTATTTT. This gives the protein CASRGDRVGTDTQYF. The chain recombines TRBV28 with TRBJ2-3; TRBD1 matches 7 bases. Per the germline V gene, CDR1 is MDHEN and CDR2 is SYDVKM. This CDR3 has 15 amino acids. With 6 bases clipped from V and 1 base from J, the junction kept 7 bases outside the gene matches.

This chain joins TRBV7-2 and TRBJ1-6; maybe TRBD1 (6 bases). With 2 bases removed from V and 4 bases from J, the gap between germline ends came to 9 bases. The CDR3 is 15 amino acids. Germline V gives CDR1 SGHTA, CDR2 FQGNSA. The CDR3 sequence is CASSLQGTYNSPLHF. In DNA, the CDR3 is TGTGCCAGCAGCTTACAGGGGACGTATAATTCACCCCTCCACTTT.

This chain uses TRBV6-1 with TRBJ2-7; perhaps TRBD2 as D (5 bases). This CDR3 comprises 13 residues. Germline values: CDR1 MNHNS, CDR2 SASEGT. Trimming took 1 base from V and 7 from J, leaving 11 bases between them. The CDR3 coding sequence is TGTGCCAGCAGTGAAGAAGAGGGTTTAGAGCAGTACTTC. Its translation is CASSEEEGLEQYF.

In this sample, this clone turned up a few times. The CDR3 here is CASSFPTGGRGYTF. As DNA, the CDR3 is TGTGCCAGCAGCTTTCCTACAGGGGGCAGGGGCTACACCTTC. This rearrangement joins TRBV7-2 to TRBJ1-2; 9 bases line up with TRBD1. CDR3 length equals 14 residues. V shed 3 bases and J 8 bases; nucleotides not matched to a gene: 7. CDR1 and CDR2 (germline): SGHTA, FQGNSA.

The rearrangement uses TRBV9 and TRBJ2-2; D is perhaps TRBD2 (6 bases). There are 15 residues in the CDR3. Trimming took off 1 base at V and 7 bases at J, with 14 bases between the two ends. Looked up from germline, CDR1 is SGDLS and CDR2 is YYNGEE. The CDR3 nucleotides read TGTGCCAGCAGCGTAATGGGGGGTCAAATCGGGGAGCTGTTTTTT. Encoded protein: CASSVMGGQIGELFF. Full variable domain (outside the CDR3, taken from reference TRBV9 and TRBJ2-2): DSGVTQTPKHLITATGQRVTLRCSPRSGDLSVYWYQQSLDQGLQFLIQYYNGEERAKGNILERFSAQQFPDLHSELNLSSLELGDSALYFCASSVMGGQIGELFFGEGSRLTVL.

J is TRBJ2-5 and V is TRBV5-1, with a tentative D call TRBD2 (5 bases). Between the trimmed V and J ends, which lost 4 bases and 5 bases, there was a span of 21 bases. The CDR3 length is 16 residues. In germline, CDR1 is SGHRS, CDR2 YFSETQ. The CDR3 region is CASSASQNPGGETQYF. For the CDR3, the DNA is TGCGCCAGCAGCGCCTCCCAGAATCCCGGCGGGGAGACCCAGTACTTC.

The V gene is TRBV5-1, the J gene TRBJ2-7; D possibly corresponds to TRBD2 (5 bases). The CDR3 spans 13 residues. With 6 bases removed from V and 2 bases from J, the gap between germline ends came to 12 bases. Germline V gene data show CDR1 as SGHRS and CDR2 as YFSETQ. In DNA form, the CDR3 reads TGCGCCAGCAACCGGGATAAGGCCTACGAGCAGTACTTC. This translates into CASNRDKAYEQYF.

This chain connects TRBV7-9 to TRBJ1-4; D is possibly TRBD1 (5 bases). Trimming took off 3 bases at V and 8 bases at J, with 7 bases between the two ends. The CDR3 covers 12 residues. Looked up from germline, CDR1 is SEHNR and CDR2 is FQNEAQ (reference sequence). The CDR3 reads CASSLTEEKLFF. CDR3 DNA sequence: TGTGCCAGCAGCTTGACAGAAGAAAAACTGTTTTTT.